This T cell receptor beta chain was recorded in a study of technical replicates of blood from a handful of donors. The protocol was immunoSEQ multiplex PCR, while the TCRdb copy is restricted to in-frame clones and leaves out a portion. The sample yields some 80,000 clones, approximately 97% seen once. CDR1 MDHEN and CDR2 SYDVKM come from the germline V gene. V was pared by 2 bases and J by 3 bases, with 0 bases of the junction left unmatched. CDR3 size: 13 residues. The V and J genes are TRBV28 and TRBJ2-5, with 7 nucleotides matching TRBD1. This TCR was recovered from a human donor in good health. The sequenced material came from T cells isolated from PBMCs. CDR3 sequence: CASSLTGEETQYF. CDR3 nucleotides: TGTGCCAGCAGTTTAACAGGGGAAGAGACCCAGTACTTC.